Each of the 5 T cell receptor beta chains below was sequenced from the same sample in a study of blood T cell repertoires in COVID-19. Here immunoSEQ multiplex PCR was the method, and the copy in TCRdb shows in-frame clones only, minus some. Of 200,000 to 300,000 clones listed, more than 75% are singletons. The source material was PBMCs or T cells enriched from blood (not recorded which). The receptor set was obtained from a woman aged 50 to 60 who had recovered from COVID-19.

This chain joins TRBV2 and TRBJ1-1, with TRBD1 identical over 9 bases. Unmatched junction bases numbered 3, after V lost 6 bases and J lost 1 base. CDR1 and CDR2 from the germline V gene are SNHLY and FYNNEI. CDR3 length equals 14 residues. The CDR3 loop reads CASRRGQGNTEAFF. For the CDR3, the DNA is TGTGCCAGCAGGAGGGGACAGGGGAACACTGAAGCTTTCTTT.

The genes are TRBV4-3 and TRBJ2-3; 12 bases agree with TRBD2. V lost 0 bases to trimming and J lost 9 bases; unmatched junction nucleotides: 4. Per germline, CDR1 LGHNA and CDR2 YSLEER. The CDR3 sequence is 15 residues long. The DNA for the CDR3 is TGCGCCAGCAGCCAAGACCTTGGGACTAGCGGGACGCAGTATTTT. Amino acids: CASSQDLGTSGTQYF.

The rearrangement uses TRBV30 and TRBJ1-5; 10 positions agree with TRBD1. Germline values: CDR1 GTSNPN, CDR2 SVGIG (reference sequence). The CDR3 contains 17 residues. V lost 1 base and J lost 7; bases outside the gene matches: 13. CDR3 protein: CAWSGVTGTGVKQPQHF. In DNA form, the CDR3 reads TGTGCCTGGAGTGGGGTAACCGGGACAGGGGTAAAACAGCCCCAGCATTTT.

The chain recombines TRBV11-2 with TRBJ2-7; weak D call: TRBD1 (5 bases). Germline CDR1 reads SGHAT; CDR2 reads FQNNGV. With 8 bases removed from V and 3 bases from J, the gap between germline ends came to 14 bases. CDR3 length: 13 amino acids. The CDR3 is CASGPDINYEQYF. The CDR3 DNA sequence: TGTGCCAGCGGTCCGGACATTAACTACGAGCAGTACTTC.

This chain links TRBV3-1 (or the pseudogene TRBV3-2) with TRBJ1-2; D is undetermined. Germline V CDR1 and CDR2: LGHDT, YNNKEL (reference sequence). The V gene lost 3 bases and the J gene lost 5 bases, with 7 bases spanning the gap. The CDR3 consists of 12 residues. The CDR3 DNA sequence: TGTGCCAGCAGCCAGGCTGTATATGGCTACACCTTC. Translation gives CASSQAVYGYTF.